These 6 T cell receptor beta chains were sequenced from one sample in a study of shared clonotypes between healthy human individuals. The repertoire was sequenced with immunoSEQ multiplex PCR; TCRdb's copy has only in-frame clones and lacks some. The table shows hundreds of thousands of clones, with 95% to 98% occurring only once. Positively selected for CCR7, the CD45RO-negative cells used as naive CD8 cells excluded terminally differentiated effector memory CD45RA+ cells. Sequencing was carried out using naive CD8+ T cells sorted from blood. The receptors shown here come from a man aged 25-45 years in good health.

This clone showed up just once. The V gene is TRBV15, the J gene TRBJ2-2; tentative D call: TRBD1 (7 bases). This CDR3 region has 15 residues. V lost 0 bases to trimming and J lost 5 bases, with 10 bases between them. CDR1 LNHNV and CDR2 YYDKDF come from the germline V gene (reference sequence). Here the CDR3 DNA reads TGTGCCACCAGCAGAGACAGGGGGAGGACCGGGGAGCTGTTTTTT. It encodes CATSRDRGRTGELFF.

In nucleotides, the CDR3 is TGTGCCATCAGTGATGGGAAGTCCTACGAGCAGTACTTC. It yields the protein CAISDGKSYEQYF. The V call is TRBV10-3, the J call TRBJ2-7, with D hard to call. The germline CDR1 and CDR2 sequences are ENHRY and SYGVKD. This CDR3 has 13 amino acids. The ends were cut back, 3 bases at V and 1 base at J, with 7 bases in the middle.

The CDR3 loop is CASSEWRSNEQFF. The CDR3 nucleotides are TGTGCCAGCAGTGAATGGAGGTCCAATGAGCAGTTCTTC. This chain links TRBV6-1 with TRBJ2-1, with D possibly TRBD2 on 5 matching bases. The CDR3 covers 13 residues. Looked up from germline, CDR1 is MNHNS and CDR2 is SASEGT. Trimming shortened V by 2 bases and J by 6 bases, and 8 bases separated the two germline ends.

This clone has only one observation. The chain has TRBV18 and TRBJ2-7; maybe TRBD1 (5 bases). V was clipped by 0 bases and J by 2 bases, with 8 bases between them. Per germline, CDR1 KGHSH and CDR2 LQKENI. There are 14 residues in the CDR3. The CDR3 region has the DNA TGTGCCAGCTCACCACCGATCAGGGCCTACGAGCAGTACTTC. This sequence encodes CASSPPIRAYEQYF.

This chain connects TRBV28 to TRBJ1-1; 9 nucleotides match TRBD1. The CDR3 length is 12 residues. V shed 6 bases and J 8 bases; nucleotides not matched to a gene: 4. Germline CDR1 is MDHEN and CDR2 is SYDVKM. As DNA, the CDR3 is TGTGCCAGCAGCAACGACAGGGGGGAAGCTTTCTTT. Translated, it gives CASSNDRGEAFF.

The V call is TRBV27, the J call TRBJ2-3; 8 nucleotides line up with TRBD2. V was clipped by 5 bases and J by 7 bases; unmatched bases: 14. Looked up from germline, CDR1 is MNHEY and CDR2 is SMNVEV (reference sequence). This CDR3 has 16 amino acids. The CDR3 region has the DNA TGTGCCAGCAGTATAGCCCCACTAGCGGTGGATAATACGCAGTATTTT. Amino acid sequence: CASSIAPLAVDNTQYF.